This T cell receptor beta chain is from a study of regulatory T cells in long-lasting Graves disease. As for time point: newly diagnosed GD, antithyroid drugs for less than 3 months. Scientists built the TCR library using RNA that was extracted from PBMCs. This clonotype was counted between two and nine times. Its antigen is still unknown. The CDR3 is 15 amino acids. V was trimmed by 2 bases and J by 3 bases, leaving 12 bases between them. Germline V gene sequence: CDR1 LGHDT, CDR2 YNNKEL (reference sequence). Libraries of TCR beta came from iRepertoire HTBI primers plus Arm-PCR of CDR3 regions. One entry per CDR3 protein results from TCRdb running MiXCR on the multiplex PCR reads. The sample has 400,000 to 500,000 distinct CDR3 sequences, about 15% seen once. Notes on the study in general: Segments TRBV28, TRBJ1-2 and TRBJ2-5 showed preferential usage in persistent disease.

This sample was also put to use in a study of T cells in Graves' hyperthyroidism and ophthalmopathy.

The clonotype comes from a woman between 50 and 59 years old with Graves disease. The genes are TRBV3-1 and TRBJ2-3; D is perhaps TRBD1 (5 bases). The sequencing used peripheral blood mononuclear cells (PBMCs), collected at new diagnosis, from a patient treated with antithyroid drugs. CDR3 nucleotide sequence: TGTGCCAGCAGCCAAAGGGGCAAACCTACAGATACGCAGTATTTT. Translation gives CASSQRGKPTDTQYF.